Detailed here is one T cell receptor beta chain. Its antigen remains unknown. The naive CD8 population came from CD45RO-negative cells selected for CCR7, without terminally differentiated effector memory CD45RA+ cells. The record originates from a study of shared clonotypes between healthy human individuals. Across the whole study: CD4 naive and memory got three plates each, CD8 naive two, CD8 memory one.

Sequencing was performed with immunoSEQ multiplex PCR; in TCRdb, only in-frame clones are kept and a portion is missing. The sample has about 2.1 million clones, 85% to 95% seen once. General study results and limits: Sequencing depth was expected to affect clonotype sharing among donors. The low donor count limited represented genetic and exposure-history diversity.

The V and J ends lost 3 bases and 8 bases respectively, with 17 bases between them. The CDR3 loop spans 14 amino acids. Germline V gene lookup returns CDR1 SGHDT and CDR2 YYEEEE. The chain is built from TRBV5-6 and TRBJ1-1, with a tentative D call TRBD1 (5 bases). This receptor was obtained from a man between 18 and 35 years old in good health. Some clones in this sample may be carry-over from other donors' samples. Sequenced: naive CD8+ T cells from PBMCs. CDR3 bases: TGTGCCAGCAGCTGGACCTCGACGGACATAGAAGCTTTCTTT. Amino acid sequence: CASSWTSTDIEAFF.